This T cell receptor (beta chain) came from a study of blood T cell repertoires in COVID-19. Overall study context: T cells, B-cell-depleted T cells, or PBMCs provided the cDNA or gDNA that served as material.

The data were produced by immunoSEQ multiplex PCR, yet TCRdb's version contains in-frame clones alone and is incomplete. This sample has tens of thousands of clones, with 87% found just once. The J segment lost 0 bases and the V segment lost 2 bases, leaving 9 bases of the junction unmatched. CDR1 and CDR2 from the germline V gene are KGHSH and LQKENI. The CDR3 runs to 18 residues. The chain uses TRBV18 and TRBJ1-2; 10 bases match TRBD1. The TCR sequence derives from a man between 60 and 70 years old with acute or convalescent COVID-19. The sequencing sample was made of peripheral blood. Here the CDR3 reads CASSPIYGQGVSNYGYTF. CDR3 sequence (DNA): TGTGCCAGCTCACCAATCTATGGACAGGGGGTTTCTAACTATGGCTACACCTTC.